The text below deals with one T cell receptor (beta chain). This record belongs to a study of blood T cell repertoires in COVID-19. About the study: The United States, Italy and Spain provided the acute and convalescent COVID-19 samples.

V lost 1 base, J lost 0 bases, and 7 bases lay in between. The CDR3 loop spans 14 amino acids. CDR1 and CDR2 (germline): SGHVS, FQNEAQ. The assay was immunoSEQ multiplex PCR, and TCRdb's table has in-frame clones only and misses some. The sample yields about 140,000 clones, about 79% seen once. The sequencing sample was made of peripheral blood. The TCR was taken from a woman older than 75 with active or convalescent COVID-19. V is TRBV7-8 and J is TRBJ2-7; the D gene is possibly TRBD1 (5 bases). CDR3 DNA sequence: TGTGCCAGCAGCTTAGGGGGCCCCTCCTACGAGCAGTACTTC. Residues: CASSLGGPSYEQYF.